This T cell receptor (beta chain) stems from a study of T cell responses to AZD1222 COVID-19 vaccine. Whole-study findings and limits: Donors, mostly white British, included more females; clonal diversity was possibly underestimated.

Sequencing was performed with immunoSEQ multiplex PCR; in TCRdb, only in-frame clones are kept and a portion is missing. The repertoire holds around 92,000 clones, roughly nine tenths seen once, with around 8.1% in the top ten. The trim removed 8 bases at V and 5 bases at J, leaving 4 bases unmatched. Germline assignment: CDR1 SEHNR and CDR2 FQNEAQ (reference sequence). This CDR3 region has 12 residues. Worth noting for this clone: What it binds is not known.

The chain links TRBV7-9 to TRBJ1-2; 8 nucleotides agree with TRBD1. Material: peripheral blood, obtained on day 0 of AZD1222 vaccination. The clonotype comes from an adult in good health. The CDR3 nucleotides read TGTGCCAGCGTTACAGGGGGTTATGGCTACACCTTC. Protein: CASVTGGYGYTF.